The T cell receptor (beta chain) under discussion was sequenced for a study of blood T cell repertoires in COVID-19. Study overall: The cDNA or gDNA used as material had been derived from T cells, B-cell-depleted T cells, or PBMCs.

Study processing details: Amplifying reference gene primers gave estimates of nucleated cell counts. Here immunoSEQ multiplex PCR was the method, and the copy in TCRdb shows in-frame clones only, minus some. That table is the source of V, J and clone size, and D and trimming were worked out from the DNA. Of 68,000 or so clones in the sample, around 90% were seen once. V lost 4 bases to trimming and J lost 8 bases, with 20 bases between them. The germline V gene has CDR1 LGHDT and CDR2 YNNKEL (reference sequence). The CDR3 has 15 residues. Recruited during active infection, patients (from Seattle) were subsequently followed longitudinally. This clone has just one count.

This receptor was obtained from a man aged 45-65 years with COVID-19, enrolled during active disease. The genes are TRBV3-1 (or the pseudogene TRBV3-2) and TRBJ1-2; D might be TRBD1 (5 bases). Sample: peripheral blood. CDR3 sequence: CASSLKNSGREGYTF. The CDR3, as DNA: TGTGCCAGCAGCCTGAAGAATTCAGGGCGAGAGGGCTACACCTTC.